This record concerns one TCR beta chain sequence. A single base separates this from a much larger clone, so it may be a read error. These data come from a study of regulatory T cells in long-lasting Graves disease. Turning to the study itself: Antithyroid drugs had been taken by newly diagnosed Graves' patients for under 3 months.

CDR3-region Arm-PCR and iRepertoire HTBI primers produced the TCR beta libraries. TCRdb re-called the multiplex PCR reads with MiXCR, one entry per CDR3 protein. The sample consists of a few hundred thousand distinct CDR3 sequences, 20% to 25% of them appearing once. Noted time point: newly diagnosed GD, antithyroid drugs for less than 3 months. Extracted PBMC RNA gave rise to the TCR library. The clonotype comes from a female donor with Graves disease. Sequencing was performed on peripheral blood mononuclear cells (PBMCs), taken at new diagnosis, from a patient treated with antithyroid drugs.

The CDR3 sequence is CSARDPRQGSDTGELFF. For the CDR3, the DNA is TGCAGTGCTAGAGACCCAAGACAGGGGTCCGACACCGGGGAGCTGTTTTTT. The chain has TRBV20-1 and TRBJ2-2; 8 bases map to TRBD1. CDR3 length equals 17 residues. Germline loops: CDR1 DFQATT, CDR2 SNEGSKA (reference sequence). The V gene end was trimmed by 0 bases and the J gene end by 3 bases; junction bases not matched to a gene: 9.